This T cell receptor (beta chain) was identified during a study of regulatory T cells in long-lasting Graves disease (dated by TCRdb to 2020 to 2022). For context, the study as a whole: Persistent Graves' disease was defined as antithyroid drug treatment for over 5 years with persistently positive TSH receptor autoantibodies. A total of about 33 samples underwent TCR sequencing, from about 13 patients with persistent Graves' disease and approximately 20 patients with newly diagnosed Graves' disease. Patients with persistent Graves' disease were compared with patients with newly diagnosed Graves' disease using TCR sequencing and RNA sequencing of peripheral blood. Antithyroid drugs had been taken for 8.5 to 12 years on average by persistent Graves' disease patients in the clinical cohort. The study was conducted in China and was registered as a clinical trial.

Overall study outcomes, separate from this receptor: Because the primary lesion, thyroid tissue, could not be accessed, the study looked at peripheral blood alone. Persistent Graves' disease patients showed lower TCR Shannon entropy and fewer highly expanded clones than newly diagnosed patients, suggesting clonal expansion. Persistent patients shared more public clonotypes among themselves (2,741) than newly diagnosed patients did (more than 950). Persistent disease showed preferential use of TRBV28, TRBJ1-2 and TRBJ2-5, whereas newly diagnosed disease favored TRBV20-1 and TRBJ2-1. The authors acknowledged the small sample size as a limitation that may reduce accuracy. Sequencing and analysis were limited to the TCR beta chain.

A remark on this clonotype: Its antigen is unknown. No much larger clone is present one base from it, and per-base qualities are unavailable.

Sample time point, as interpreted from the label and publication: persistent/refractory GD, antithyroid drugs over 5 years with positive TRAb. For both TCR sequencing and RNA sequencing, RNA was extracted from PBMCs in TRIzol. The diagnosis of Graves' disease followed American Thyroid Association guidelines. Patients were recruited from an endocrinology department in Xi'an, China. From each patient, 7.5 to 10 milliliters of peripheral blood was collected into an EDTA anticoagulant tube. PBMCs were isolated by Ficoll Paque Plus density gradient separation without further T cell sorting. An Agilent 2100 Bioanalyzer and agarose gel were used to assess RNA quality, and a NanoDrop 2000 was used to measure RNA concentration. The receptor library was made with multiplex PCR. Sequencer: Illumina HiSeq 4000. iRepertoire HTBI primers and Arm-PCR amplification of CDR3 regions were used to construct TCR beta libraries. Gel purification was performed on PCR products prior to sequencing. In the source study's methods: Across samples, some 62 TRBV and 13 to 15 TRBJ segments were identified and used for gene usage analysis of CDR3 amino acid clonotypes. COPE and FqMerger were used to merge filtered high-quality paired reads into contigs. Contigs were aligned with BLAST to IMGT TRBV, TRBD and TRBJ reference genes, and CDR3 was defined per IMGT. Clonotypes above 0.1% frequency were classified as highly expanded clones. Shannon entropy served as the measure of repertoire diversity, while the Gini coefficient captured V-J evenness. Public clonotypes were defined as clonotypes shared by more than one individual. TCRdb reprocessed the public reads (quality trimming at Q25 with fastp, clone calling with MiXCR) and kept in-frame beta chains. Rows are unified per CDR3 protein, each entry keeping the most common DNA and genes. The V and J calls and clone size come from TCRdb's table, not from the authors' own analysis. The sample includes approximately 470,000 distinct CDR3 sequences, with around 21% observed a single time. The ten largest clones take up 6.5% to 10% of the sample.

V sheds 5 bases and J sheds 5 bases, leaving 16 bases between their ends. The CDR3 has 13 amino acids, counting the end cysteine and phenylalanine. The kept DNA is CDR3 alone, 39 bases in frame from the first base. The germline V gene yields SQVTM for CDR1 and ANQGSEA for CDR2. The chain was built from TRBV29-1 and TRBJ2-7; the D region is possibly TRBD1 or TRBD2, each matching across 5 bases. The sequences come from peripheral blood mononuclear cells (PBMCs), collected when the disease was refractory, from a patient treated with antithyroid drugs. This clonotype was obtained from a female donor with Graves disease. The DNA is as follows: TGCAGCGTTAAACCATGGGGGAGTCACGAGCAGTACTTC. Its coded protein is CSVKPWGSHEQYF.